This TCR beta chain was profiled in a study of blood T cell repertoires in COVID-19. Study details: T cells, B-cell-depleted T cells, or PBMCs provided the cDNA or gDNA that served as material.

Clones were sequenced by immunoSEQ multiplex PCR, and TCRdb holds only the in-frame ones, with some missing. This table holds a few hundred thousand clones, around 84% found once. Trimming left V 0 bases short and J 7 bases short, with 13 bases between. The V gene's germline CDR1 is MGHRA and CDR2 YSYEKL. There are 16 residues in the CDR3. The genes are TRBV4-1 and TRBJ1-6; D is unclear. Sequencing was carried out using PBMCs or T cells enriched from blood (not recorded which). The clonotype was recovered from a woman in her forties or fifties who had been exposed to COVID-19. CDR3 protein: CASSQEGRLLNSPLHF. The CDR3 coding sequence is TGCGCCAGCAGCCAAGAGGGCAGACTACTAAATTCACCCCTCCACTTT.